This paragraph covers one TCR beta chain sequence. This sample is part of a study of T cell responses to AZD1222 COVID-19 vaccine. The data were produced by immunoSEQ multiplex PCR, yet TCRdb's version contains in-frame clones alone and is incomplete. The sample records roughly 93,000 clones, just under 90% being singletons. The germline V and J ends were trimmed by 1 base and 7 bases, with 10 bases remaining between them. CDR3 length: 13 residues. In germline, CDR1 is SEHNR, CDR2 FQNEAQ (reference sequence). The starting material was peripheral blood, obtained on day 0 of MenACWY control vaccination. The chain carries TRBV7-9 and TRBJ1-2; D remains unclear. The TCR sequence derives from an adult in good health. CDR3 bases: TGTGCCAGCAGCTTAGAGCGATGGAGTGGCTACACCTTC. Residues: CASSLERWSGYTF.